These 14 T cell receptor beta chains share one sample of origin, sequenced in a study of T cell clonality in common variable immunodeficiency. Measured with immunoSEQ multiplex PCR; TCRdb has only the in-frame clones, and not every one. The sample contains some 38,000 clones, none of them singletons. Sample: peripheral blood mononuclear cells. The receptors come from a person aged 18-69 years in good health.

This clone was found many times. The read gets to within 3 residues of the CDR3 end, and the germline J gene fills in the rest. The chain employs TRBV5-1 and TRBJ2-5; TRBD2 aligns across 8 bases. V was pared by 0 bases and J by 1 base, with 5 bases of the junction left unmatched. CDR3 length: 16 residues. From germline, CDR1 is SGHRS and CDR2 YFSETQ. The sequenced part of the CDR3 DNA is TGCGCCAGCAGCTTGGGGGCAGCGGGGGTCCAAGAGACC. Translated: CASSLGAAGVQET. The whole CDR3 is CASSLGAAGVQETQYF. Supplemented by reference TRBV5-1 and TRBJ2-5, the full variable domain reads KAGVTQTPRYLIKTRGQQVTLSCSPISGHRSVSWYQQTPGQGLQFLFEYFSETQRNKGNFPGRFSGRQFSNSRSEMNVSTLELGDSALYLCASSLGAAGVQETQYFGPGTRLLVL.

In this sample, this clone turned up many times. The read ends 3 residues early relative to the CDR3; the germline J gene fills the gap. The chain has TRBV5-6 and TRBJ2-1, with D possibly TRBD1 on 6 matching bases. The germline V and J ends were trimmed by 6 bases and 2 bases, with 9 bases remaining between them. The CDR3 loop spans 13 amino acids. The germline CDR1 and CDR2 sequences are SGHDT and YYEEEE. CDR3: CASTGDTYNEQFF. The sequenced part of the CDR3 DNA is TGTGCCAGCACCGGGGACACCTACAATGAG.

This clone was seen at least ten times. The read terminates 3 residues before the CDR3 end, so the remaining end is supplied by the germline J gene. The sample carries other DNA sequences with the same CDR3. The chain carries TRBV19 and TRBJ1-1, with TRBD1 matching 9 bases. V lost 1 base to trimming and J lost 6 bases; unmatched junction nucleotides: 0. CDR3 length: 13 amino acids. CDR1 LNHDA and CDR2 SQIVND come from the germline V gene (reference sequence). This CDR3 reads CASSIGTGAEAFF. CDR3 bases read: TGTGCCAGTAGTATAGGGACAGGGGCTGAA. The complete variable domain, with remaining parts taken from reference TRBV19 and TRBJ1-1, reads DGGITQSPKYLFRKEGQNVTLSCEQNLNHDAMYWYRQDPGQGLRLIYYSQIVNDFQKGDIAEGYSVSREKKESFPLTVTSAQKNPTAFYLCASSIGTGAEAFFGQGTRLTVV.

This clone was detected ten times or more. The read halts 3 residues ahead of the CDR3 end, with the missing end drawn from the germline J gene. The chain employs TRBV28 and TRBJ1-2; 7 bases fit TRBD1. Germline values: CDR1 MDHEN, CDR2 SYDVKM. V shed 10 bases, J shed 2 bases, and the junction held 1 base outside the gene matches. The CDR3 consists of 11 residues. This chain's CDR3 is CATGGNYGYTF. The sequenced CDR3 bases are TGTGCCACAGGGGGGAACTATGGC.

This clone was seen only a few times. The sequenced fragment ends 3 residues before the CDR3 boundary, so the rest is inferred from the germline J gene. The V and J genes are TRBV19 and TRBJ1-2; no firm D call. The CDR3 is made up of 14 amino acids. Germline loops: CDR1 LNHDA, CDR2 SQIVND (reference sequence). The CDR3 loop is CASSSGRLAGDYTF. The covered CDR3 bases are TGTGCCAGTAGTTCTGGGCGACTAGCGGGAGAC. Full variable domain (remainder filled in from reference TRBV19 and TRBJ1-2): DGGITQSPKYLFRKEGQNVTLSCEQNLNHDAMYWYRQDPGQGLRLIYYSQIVNDFQKGDIAEGYSVSREKKESFPLTVTSAQKNPTAFYLCASSSGRLAGDYTFGSGTRLTVV.

This clone appeared many times. The sequenced fragment ends 3 residues before the CDR3 boundary, so the rest is inferred from the germline J gene. This chain joins TRBV7-2 and TRBJ2-5, with 7 bases identical to TRBD1. CDR3 length: 13 residues. Per the germline V gene, CDR1 is SGHTA and CDR2 is FQGNSA. Germline trimming cut 5 bases from V and 5 bases from J; bases unmatched to any gene: 5. The covered CDR3 bases are TGTGCCAGCAGCCCGAGGGGGCGGGAGACC. It translates to CASSPRGRET. The full CDR3 protein reads CASSPRGRETQYF.

This clone occurred many times. The CDR3 extends 3 residues past the end of the read, so its final part is completed from the germline J gene. The chain recombines TRBV29-1 with TRBJ1-2; maybe TRBD1 (6 bases). V dropped 5 bases and J dropped 7 bases, with 14 bases sitting between them. Germline V gene sequence: CDR1 SQVTM, CDR2 ANQGSEA. The CDR3 runs 12 residues. The DNA read from the CDR3 is TGCAGCGTTTATGACAGGAAGGGTGGC. Translation: CSVYDRKGG. The full CDR3 is CSVYDRKGGYTF.

On this clone: The CDR3 end falls 3 residues outside the read, so it is completed with the germline J gene. The chain joins TRBV5-1 to TRBJ2-3; TRBD1 agrees at 9 bases. CDR3 length equals 18 residues. V lost 3 bases to trimming and J lost 4 bases; unmatched junction nucleotides: 15. The germline gives CDR1 SGHRS, CDR2 YFSETQ. The CDR3 sequence: CASSWAPGQGMRADTQYF. The part of the CDR3 DNA that was read is TGCGCCAGCAGCTGGGCCCCGGGACAGGGAATGAGGGCAGATACG.

This clone was picked up many times. The read stops 3 residues short of the end of the CDR3; the missing end is completed from the germline J gene. The gene calls are TRBV4-1 and TRBJ1-5; a possible D gene is TRBD1 (6 bases). V was trimmed by 0 bases and J by 1 base, leaving 7 bases between them. This CDR3 region has 15 residues. In germline, CDR1 is MGHRA, CDR2 YSYEKL. The covered CDR3 bases are TGCGCCAGCAGCCAAGATCAGGGGAGCAATCAGCCC. Amino acid sequence: CASSQDQGSNQP. The CDR3 in full is CASSQDQGSNQPQHF.

This clone was seen a handful of times. A much bigger clone sits one base away, suggesting this may be a read error. The DNA read from the CDR3 is TGTGCCAGCAGCCCCGGACAGGCCAATCAGCCG. Translated: CASSPGQANQP. The CDR3, in full, reads CASSPGQANQPQYF. V and J are TRBV7-9 and TRBJ2-3; 7 positions match TRBD1. The CDR3 goes on 3 residues after the read ends, and that part is filled in from the germline J gene. CDR3 length: 14 residues. Germline V lookup: CDR1 SEHNR, CDR2 FQNEAQ (reference sequence). The entire variable domain, with the rest obtained from reference TRBV7-9 and TRBJ2-3, is as follows: DTGVSQNPRHKITKRGQNVTFRCDPISEHNRLYWYRQTLGQGPEFLTYFQNEAQLEKSRLLSDRFSAERPKGSFSTLEIQRTEQGDSAMYLCASSPGQANQPQYFGPGTRLTVL.

This clone has just a few counts. The read stops 3 residues short of the end of the CDR3; the missing end is completed from the germline J gene. Different DNA sequences within this sample yield the same CDR3. V is TRBV18 and J is TRBJ2-3; 9 bases are a match to TRBD1. The CDR3 runs 16 residues. Germline assignment: CDR1 KGHSH and CDR2 LQKENI. The sequenced part of the CDR3 DNA is TGTGCCAGCTCACCCCCGACAGGGGGGCGTCAAGAGACG. This encodes CASSPPTGGRQET. The whole CDR3 reads CASSPPTGGRQETQYF.

Details on this clone: The read ends 3 residues shy of where the CDR3 ends; the end is completed using the germline J gene. This chain connects TRBV7-2 to TRBJ2-7, with TRBD1 matching 9 bases. In germline, CDR1 is SGHTA, CDR2 FQGNSA. V gave up 3 bases and J gave up 3 bases; unmatched junction bases: 6. The CDR3 extends over 15 amino acids. CDR3 DNA, as far as it was read: TGTGCCAGCAGCTTCTACATGGGACAGGGCTACGAG. Translating it yields CASSFYMGQGYE. The entire CDR3 sequence reads CASSFYMGQGYEQYF.

The sample holds many counts of this clone. With the read ending 3 residues before the CDR3 end, the germline J gene is used to fill in that end. V gene TRBV29-1 combines with J gene TRBJ1-1; possible D gene TRBD1, 5 bases. Trimming shortened V by 6 bases and J by 0 bases, and 8 bases separated the two germline ends. This CDR3 region has 12 residues. Germline values: CDR1 SQVTM, CDR2 ANQGSEA. The CDR3 DNA, read in part, is TGCAGCGTACAGGTAATGAACACTGAA. Translated: CSVQVMNTE. The entire CDR3 reads CSVQVMNTEAFF.

In this sample, this clone turned up many times. With the read ending 3 residues before the CDR3 end, the germline J gene is used to fill in that end. This rearrangement joins TRBV12-5 to TRBJ1-5, with D perhaps matching TRBD1 (6 bases). Germline V CDR1 and CDR2: LGHNT, FRNRAP. Trimming pared 4 bases from V and 2 bases from J, leaving 12 bases between. CDR3 length equals 15 residues. The CDR3 region is CASGSEQGGNQPQHF. Partial CDR3 DNA: TGTGCTAGTGGTTCAGAACAGGGTGGCAATCAGCCC.